The rows below give T cell receptor beta chains drawn from one sample of a study of T cells in Graves' hyperthyroidism and ophthalmopathy. TCRdb re-called the multiplex PCR reads through MiXCR, storing one row per CDR3 protein. The table has 400,000 or so distinct CDR3 sequences, roughly 13% seen once. The sample consisted of blood. The receptors stem from a man in his fifties or sixties with Graves' ophthalmopathy. Both conserved end residues are part of each CDR3. Not all rows give a size; the values are once, few, many and, for expanded clones, a class.

J gene	V gene	clone size	CDR3 protein
TRBJ2-4	TRBV19	once	CASSIGTGIQYF
TRBJ2-7	TRBV9	many	CASSVGEESSYEQYF
TRBJ1-3	TRBV7-2	few	CASSLLGVGGNTIYF
TRBJ2-1	TRBV2	many	CASSEEGFYNEQFF
TRBJ1-5	TRBV6-1	many	CAIQTRSALVGQPQHF
TRBJ2-7	TRBV18	many	CASSRDRASEQYF
TRBJ2-6	TRBV7-9	few	CASSLARGSGANVLTF
TRBJ2-2	TRBV10-3	many	CAIRLDRAGELFF
TRBJ2-1	TRBV5-1	many	CASSGGTTEQFF
TRBJ2-1	TRBV19	-	CASSTNLGNEQFF
TRBJ2-5	TRBV30	many	CAWSETQETQYF
TRBJ2-7	TRBV2	many	CASRTTGQPAEQYF
TRBJ2-2	TRBV5-1	few	CASSFPRRERNTGELFF
TRBJ1-2	TRBV20-1	many	CSAAPGTAYGYTF
TRBJ1-2	TRBV6-1	-	CASSVTGRDYDYTF
TRBJ2-1	TRBV29-1	-	CSVAEGRGEQFF
TRBJ1-2	TRBV3-1	many	CASSMGQGAGYTF
TRBJ2-7	TRBV3-1	many	CASSLTGEYYEQYF
TRBJ2-3	TRBV5-1	-	CASSPISGGLDTQYF
TRBJ1-1	TRBV6-5	few	CASSYDRSTEAFF
TRBJ1-2	TRBV3-1	many	CASSQKTGYYTF
TRBJ2-6	TRBV29-1	few	CSVEVLSRETGANVLTF
TRBJ2-3	TRBV25-1	-	CASSAISQAGRDTQYF
TRBJ1-4	TRBV6-5	few	CASSYDPSAGEKLFF
TRBJ2-1	TRBV2	many	CASSDSGYQDEQFF
TRBJ1-1	TRBV7-9	many	CASSTGASNTEAFF
TRBJ1-5	TRBV12-3/TRBV12-4	many	CASSLMGSVQPQHF
TRBJ1-1	TRBV12-3/TRBV12-4	many	CASTSGTANTEAFF
TRBJ1-6	TRBV5-1	-	CASRVGGQGGLPSPLHF
TRBJ2-7	TRBV19	many	CASSTTLSGPYEQYF
TRBJ2-4	TRBV5-1	few	CASSPGFENIQYF
TRBJ2-1	TRBV13	many	CASSPHPGTSREQFF
TRBJ2-7	TRBV10-3	few	CAISFRTGMCEQYF
TRBJ2-1	TRBV3-1	many	CASSQVANEQFF
TRBJ2-3	TRBV5-1	many	CASSLRTSGSTDTQYF
TRBJ1-2	TRBV19	-	CASSSFPGSGYTF
TRBJ2-7	TRBV10-3	few	CAITRDPDYEQYF
TRBJ1-4	TRBV7-9	-	CASSSDTQEKLFF
TRBJ2-1	TRBV6-6	-	CASSYALAGGIYNEQFF
TRBJ2-4	TRBV20-1	many	CSAIPENIQYF
TRBJ2-3	TRBV7-9	many	CASSLGTSKDTQYF
TRBJ1-2	TRBV5-1	-	CASSLEFRDGYTF
TRBJ2-3	TRBV10-3	-	CAISGTSGTTDTQYF
TRBJ2-1	TRBV6-1	many	CASSGLTRLPNEQFF
TRBJ2-3	TRBV7-2	-	CASSFGLAGAGDTQYF
TRBJ2-7	TRBV5-1	many	CASSPIAGASYEQYF
TRBJ2-2	TRBV9	-	CASSVGTGDTGELFF
TRBJ2-5	TRBV4-2	many	CASSQDHIAGGETQYF
TRBJ1-5	TRBV6-1	many	CASSSNRGRGSNQPQHF
TRBJ1-1	TRBV28	-	CASRPNRMNTEAFF
TRBJ1-2	TRBV30	many	CAWSVPLLGYTF
TRBJ1-5	TRBV20-1	many	CSARGGRNQPQHF
TRBJ1-5	TRBV9	few	CASSVGSSNQPQHF
TRBJ2-1	TRBV6-5	-	CASSLHSSVNSYNEQFF
TRBJ2-1	TRBV20-1	many	CSARRTSGINYNEQFF